This T cell receptor (beta chain) was identified in a study of cytomegalovirus exposure and HLA in healthy donors. About the study: Among the approximately 380 donors who were genotyped, roughly 85% fell in the genetic ancestry cluster that is associated with self-reported Caucasian donors.

This clone appeared a few times. Its antigen remains unknown. The PCR contained 60 Vbeta and 13 Jbeta primers. Sequencing was performed with immunoSEQ multiplex PCR; in TCRdb, only in-frame clones are kept and a portion is missing. The data contain under 250,000 clones, about 75% of them singletons. Study observations and caveats: The majority of TCR sequences were rare, yet some public TCRs appeared in many donors. Follow-up analysis later connected one missense variant in DCLRE1C with trimming of TCR beta V- and J-genes. A later analysis associated 15,000 to 20,000 TCR beta sequences with HLA alleles at a 0.05 false discovery rate.

Input material: PBMCs. The clonotype originates from a male donor in good health and CMV-seronegative.

The CDR3 DNA reads TGTGCCAGCAGCGTAGGAGAGGGCTCAGCCAAAAACATTCAGTACTTC. Amino acid sequence: CASSVGEGSAKNIQYF. The chain has TRBV9 and TRBJ2-4; possibly TRBD2 for D (5 bases). V lost 0 bases and J lost 0, with 10 bases in between. Germline assignment: CDR1 SGDLS and CDR2 YYNGEE. The CDR3 loop spans 16 amino acids.